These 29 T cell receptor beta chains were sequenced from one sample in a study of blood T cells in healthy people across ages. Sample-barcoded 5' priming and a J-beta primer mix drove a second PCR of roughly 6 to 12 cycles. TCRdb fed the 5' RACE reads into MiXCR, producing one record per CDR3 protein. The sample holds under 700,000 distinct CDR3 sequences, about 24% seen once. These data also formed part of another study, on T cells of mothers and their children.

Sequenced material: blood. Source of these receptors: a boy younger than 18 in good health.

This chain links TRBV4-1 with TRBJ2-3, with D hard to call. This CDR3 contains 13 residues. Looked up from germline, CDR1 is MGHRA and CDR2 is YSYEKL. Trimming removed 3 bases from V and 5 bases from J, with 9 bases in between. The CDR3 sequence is CASSQMNQDTQYF. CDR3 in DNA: TGCGCCAGCAGCCAGATGAACCAAGATACGCAGTATTTT.

CDR3 loop: CAIGSKGYEQYF. The CDR3 nucleotides read TGTGCCATCGGTTCTAAAGGCTACGAGCAGTACTTC. The J gene is TRBJ2-7, the V gene TRBV10-3; D remains unclear. The CDR3 extends over 12 amino acids. The germline V and J ends were trimmed by 8 bases and 3 bases, with 11 bases remaining between them. In germline, CDR1 is ENHRY, CDR2 SYGVKD.

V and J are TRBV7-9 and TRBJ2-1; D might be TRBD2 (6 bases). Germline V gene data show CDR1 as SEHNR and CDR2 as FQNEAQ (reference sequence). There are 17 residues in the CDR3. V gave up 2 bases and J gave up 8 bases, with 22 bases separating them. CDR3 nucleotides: TGTGCCAGCAGCTTAAGTGATAACCGACTAGGCGGGGATGAGCAGTTCTTC. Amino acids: CASSLSDNRLGGDEQFF.

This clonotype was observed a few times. DNA of the CDR3: TGCAGCGTCCCCTGGGCAGGGGAGGCTAACTATGGCTACACCTTC. Translating it yields CSVPWAGEANYGYTF. This chain connects TRBV29-1 to TRBJ1-2; D perhaps matches TRBD1 (6 bases). Germline V gene data show CDR1 as SQVTM and CDR2 as ANQGSEA. V was pared by 6 bases and J by 0 bases, with 17 bases between. CDR3 length equals 15 residues.

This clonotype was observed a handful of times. The CDR3 is CASSLSGGGTGELFF. Here the CDR3 DNA reads TGTGCCAGCAGTCTGTCAGGGGGTGGAACCGGGGAGCTGTTTTTT. V gene TRBV28 combines with J gene TRBJ2-2, with 7 bases aligning to TRBD1. This CDR3 region has 15 residues. Looked up from germline, CDR1 is MDHEN and CDR2 is SYDVKM. V dropped 5 bases and J dropped 5; count of bases not matched to a gene: 8.

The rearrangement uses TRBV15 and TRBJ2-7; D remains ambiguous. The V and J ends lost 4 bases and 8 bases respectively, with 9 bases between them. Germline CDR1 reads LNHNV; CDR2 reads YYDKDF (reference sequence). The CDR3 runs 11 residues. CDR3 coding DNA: TGTGCCACCAGCATGGACGGGCAGCAGTACTTC. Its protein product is CATSMDGQQYF.

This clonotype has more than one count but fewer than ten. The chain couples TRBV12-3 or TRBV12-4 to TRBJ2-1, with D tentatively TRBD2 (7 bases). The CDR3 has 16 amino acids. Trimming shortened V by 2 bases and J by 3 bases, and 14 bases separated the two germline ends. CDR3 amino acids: CASSLKAGASYNEQFF. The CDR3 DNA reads TGTGCCAGCAGTTTAAAGGCGGGGGCCAGCTACAATGAGCAGTTCTTC.

The CDR3 loop is CASSDGAADTQYF. The CDR3 nucleotides read TGCGCCAGCAGCGACGGGGCTGCAGATACGCAGTATTTT. The chain is built from TRBV4-3 and TRBJ2-3, with D possibly being TRBD1 or TRBD2 (5 bases each). Trimming left V 5 bases short and J 4 bases short, with 10 bases between. This CDR3 comprises 13 residues. Germline loops: CDR1 LGHNA, CDR2 YSLEER.

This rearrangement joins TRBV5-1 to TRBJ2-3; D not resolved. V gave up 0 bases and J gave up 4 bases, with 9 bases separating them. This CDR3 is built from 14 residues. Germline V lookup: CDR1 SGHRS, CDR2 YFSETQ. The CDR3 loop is CASSLGVPADTQYF. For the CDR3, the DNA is TGCGCCAGCAGCTTGGGCGTTCCCGCAGATACGCAGTATTTT.

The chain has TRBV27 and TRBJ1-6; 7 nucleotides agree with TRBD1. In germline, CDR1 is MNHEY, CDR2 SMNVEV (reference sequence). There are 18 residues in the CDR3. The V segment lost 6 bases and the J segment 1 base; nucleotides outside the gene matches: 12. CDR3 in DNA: TGTGCCAGCAGAACACGACAGGGAAGTGGATCCTATAATTCACCCCTCCACTTT. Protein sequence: CASRTRQGSGSYNSPLHF.

The CDR3 nucleotides are TGCAGTGCCATGGGACCTGGGAGACTAGCGGGAGGAGATACGCAGTATTTT. Translation gives CSAMGPGRLAGGDTQYF. The chain has TRBV20-1 and TRBJ2-3, with 13 bases identical to TRBD2. Germline-derived CDR1 and CDR2 are DFQATT and SNEGSKA (reference sequence). Trimming cost V 6 bases and J 5 bases; bases outside gene matches: 14. The CDR3 covers 17 residues.

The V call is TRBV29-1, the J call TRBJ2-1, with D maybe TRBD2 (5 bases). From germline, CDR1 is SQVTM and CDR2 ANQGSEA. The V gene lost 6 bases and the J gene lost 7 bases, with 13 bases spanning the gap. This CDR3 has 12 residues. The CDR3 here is CSVGLSGNEQFF. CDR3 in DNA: TGCAGCGTAGGTCTATCGGGGAATGAGCAGTTCTTC.

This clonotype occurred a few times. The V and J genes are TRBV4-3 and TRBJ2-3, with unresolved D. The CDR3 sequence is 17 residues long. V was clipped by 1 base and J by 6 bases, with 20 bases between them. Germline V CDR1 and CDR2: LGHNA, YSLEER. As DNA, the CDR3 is TGCGCCAGCAGCCAAGGTGTCGACTCCCTCACCATGGATACGCAGTATTTT. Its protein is CASSQGVDSLTMDTQYF.

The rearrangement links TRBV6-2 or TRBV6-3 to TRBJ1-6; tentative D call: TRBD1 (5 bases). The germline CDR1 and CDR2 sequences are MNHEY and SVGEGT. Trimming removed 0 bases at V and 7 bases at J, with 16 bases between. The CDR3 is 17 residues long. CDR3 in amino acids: CASSYSREGAGNSPLHF. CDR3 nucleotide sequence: TGTGCCAGCAGTTACTCGAGAGAAGGGGCGGGCAATTCACCCCTCCACTTT.

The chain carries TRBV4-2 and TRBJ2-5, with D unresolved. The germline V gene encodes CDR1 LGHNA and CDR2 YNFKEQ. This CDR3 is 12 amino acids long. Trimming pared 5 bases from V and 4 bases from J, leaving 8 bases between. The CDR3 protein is CASSGSGETQYF. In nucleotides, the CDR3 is TGTGCCAGCAGCGGCTCGGGAGAGACCCAGTACTTC.

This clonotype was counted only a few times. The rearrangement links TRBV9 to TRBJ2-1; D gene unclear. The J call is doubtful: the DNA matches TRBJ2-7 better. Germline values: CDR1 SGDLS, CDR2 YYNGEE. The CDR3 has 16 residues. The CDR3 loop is CASSGVSRPSPYEQYF. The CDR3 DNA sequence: TGTGCCAGCAGCGGGGTTTCGAGGCCGTCCCCCTACGAGCAGTACTTC.

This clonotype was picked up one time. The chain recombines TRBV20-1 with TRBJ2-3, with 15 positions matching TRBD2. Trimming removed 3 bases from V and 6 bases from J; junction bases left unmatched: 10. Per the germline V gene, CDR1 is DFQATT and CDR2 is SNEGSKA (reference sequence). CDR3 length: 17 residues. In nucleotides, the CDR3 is TGCAGTGCTAGTCCCGGGACTAGCGGGGGGTGGTCCGATACGCAGTATTTT. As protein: CSASPGTSGGWSDTQYF.

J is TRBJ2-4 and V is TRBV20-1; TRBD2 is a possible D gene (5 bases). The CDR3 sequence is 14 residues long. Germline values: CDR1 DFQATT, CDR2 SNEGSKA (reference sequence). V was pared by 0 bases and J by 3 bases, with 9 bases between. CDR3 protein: CSARDNEGKNIQYF. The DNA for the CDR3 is TGCAGTGCTAGAGATAATGAGGGCAAAAACATTCAGTACTTC.

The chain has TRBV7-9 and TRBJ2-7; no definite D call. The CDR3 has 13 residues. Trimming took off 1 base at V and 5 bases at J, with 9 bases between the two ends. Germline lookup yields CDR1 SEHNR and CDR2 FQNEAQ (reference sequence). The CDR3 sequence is CASSLGSGNEQYF. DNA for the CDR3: TGTGCCAGCAGCTTAGGGTCAGGAAACGAGCAGTACTTC.

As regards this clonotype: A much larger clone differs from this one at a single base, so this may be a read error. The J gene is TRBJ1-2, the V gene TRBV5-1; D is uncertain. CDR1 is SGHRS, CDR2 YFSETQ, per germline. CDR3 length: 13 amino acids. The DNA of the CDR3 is TGCGCCAGCAGCGAGCAAGCTAACTATGGCCACACCTTC. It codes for CASSEQANYGHTF.

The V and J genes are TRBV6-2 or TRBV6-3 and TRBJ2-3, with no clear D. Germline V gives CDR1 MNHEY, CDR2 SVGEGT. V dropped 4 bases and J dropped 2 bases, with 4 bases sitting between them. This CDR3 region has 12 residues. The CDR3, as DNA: TGTGCCAGCAGTTCGGTCACAGATACGCAGTATTTT. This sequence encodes CASSSVTDTQYF.

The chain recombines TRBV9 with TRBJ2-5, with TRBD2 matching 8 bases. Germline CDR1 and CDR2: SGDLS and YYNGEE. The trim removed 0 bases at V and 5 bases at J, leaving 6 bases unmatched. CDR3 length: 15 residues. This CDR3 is CASSVDRGGPETQYF. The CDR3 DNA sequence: TGTGCCAGCAGCGTAGATCGGGGGGGCCCTGAGACCCAGTACTTC.

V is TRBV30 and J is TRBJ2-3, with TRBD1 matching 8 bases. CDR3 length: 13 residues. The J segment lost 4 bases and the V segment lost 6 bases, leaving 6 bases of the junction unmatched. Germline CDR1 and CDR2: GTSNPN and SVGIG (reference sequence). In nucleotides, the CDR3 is TGTGCCTGTACCCAGGGGGCAGCAGATACGCAGTATTTT. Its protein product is CACTQGAADTQYF.

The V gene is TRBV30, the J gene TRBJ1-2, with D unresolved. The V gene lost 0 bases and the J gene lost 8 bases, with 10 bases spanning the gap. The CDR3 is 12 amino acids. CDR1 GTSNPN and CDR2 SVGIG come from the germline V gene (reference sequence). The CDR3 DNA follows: TGTGCCTGGAGTGTGGGGATCGGGGGCTACACCTTC. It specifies CAWSVGIGGYTF.

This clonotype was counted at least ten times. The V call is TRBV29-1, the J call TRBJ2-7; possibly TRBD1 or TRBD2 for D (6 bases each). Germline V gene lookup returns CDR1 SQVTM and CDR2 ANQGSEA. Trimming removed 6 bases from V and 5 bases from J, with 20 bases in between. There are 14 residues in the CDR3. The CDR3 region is CSVAGGSTIHEQYF. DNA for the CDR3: TGCAGCGTCGCCGGGGGCTCGACAATCCACGAGCAGTACTTC.

CDR3 region: CSAPGGGLNSPLHF. Here the CDR3 DNA reads TGCAGTGCCCCCGGGGGGGGTTTAAATTCACCCCTCCACTTT. The chain links TRBV20-1 to TRBJ1-6, with TRBD1 as a possible D gene (5 bases). Between the trimmed V and J ends, which lost 6 bases and 7 bases, there was a span of 16 bases. Germline CDR1 DFQATT, CDR2 SNEGSKA (reference sequence). CDR3 length: 14 amino acids.

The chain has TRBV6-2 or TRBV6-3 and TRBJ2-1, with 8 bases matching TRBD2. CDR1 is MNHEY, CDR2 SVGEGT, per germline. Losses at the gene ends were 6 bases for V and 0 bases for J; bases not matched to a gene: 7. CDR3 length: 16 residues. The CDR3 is CASRLGAGASYNEQFF. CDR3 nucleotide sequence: TGTGCCAGCAGACTCGGAGCGGGGGCCTCCTACAATGAGCAGTTCTTC.

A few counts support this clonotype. The CDR3 DNA sequence: TGTGCCAGCAGTTTATCCCAGGGGGCCTACAATGAGCAGTTCTTC. It yields the protein CASSLSQGAYNEQFF. This sequence joins TRBV28 and TRBJ2-1, with TRBD1 matching over 7 bases. This CDR3 has 15 residues. Germline V gene sequence: CDR1 MDHEN, CDR2 SYDVKM. Trimming at V came to 1 base and at J to 2 bases, leaving 2 bases not matched to a gene. Looking up the rest from reference TRBV28 and TRBJ2-1 gives the full variable domain: DVKVTQSSRYLVKRTGEKVFLECVQDMDHENMFWYRQDPGLGLRLIYFSYDVKMKEKGDIPEGYSVSREKKERFSLILESASTNQTSMYLCASSLSQGAYNEQFFGPGTRLTVL.

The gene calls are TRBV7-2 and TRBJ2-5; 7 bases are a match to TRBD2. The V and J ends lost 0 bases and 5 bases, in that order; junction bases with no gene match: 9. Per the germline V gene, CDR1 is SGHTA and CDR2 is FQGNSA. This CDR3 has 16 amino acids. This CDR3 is CASSLAGRAYPETQYF. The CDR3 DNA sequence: TGTGCCAGCAGCTTAGCAGGGAGGGCATATCCGGAGACCCAGTACTTC.